The 11 T cell receptor beta chains presented below share a single source sample, sequenced in a study of blood T cell repertoires in COVID-19. Sequencing was performed with immunoSEQ multiplex PCR; in TCRdb, only in-frame clones are kept and a portion is missing. The table records about 97,000 clones, about 90% of them present only once. The source material was peripheral blood. The receptor set was obtained from a woman in her 30s with acute or convalescent COVID-19.

The chain is built from TRBV23-1 and TRBJ1-4; D may be TRBD1 (6 bases). TRBV23-1 falls under the ORF class, with uncertain function. Deletions cut 1 base from V and 3 bases from J, with 18 bases between. The CDR3 has 18 residues. The CDR3 is CASSQFQRRGGANEKLFF. The CDR3 bases are TGCGCCAGCAGTCAATTTCAGCGGAGGGGGGGAGCTAATGAAAAACTGTTTTTT.

This clone showed up just a few times. The rearrangement joins TRBV12-3 or TRBV12-4 to TRBJ1-2, with D perhaps matching TRBD1 (5 bases). The CDR3 runs 12 residues. The V and J ends lost 8 bases and 4 bases respectively, with 11 bases between them. The CDR3 loop is CASGALGYGYTF. For the CDR3, the DNA is TGTGCCAGCGGGGCTCTCGGCTATGGCTACACCTTC.

The V and J genes are TRBV6-6 and TRBJ2-2, with D unclear. The CDR3 loop spans 14 amino acids. V was cut by 0 bases and J by 3 bases, with 5 bases left in between. Germline assignment: CDR1 MNHNY and CDR2 SVGAGI (reference sequence). CDR3 amino acids: CASSYSTDTGELFF. For the CDR3, the DNA is TGTGCCAGCAGTTACTCCACAGACACCGGGGAGCTGTTTTTT.

This clone occurred a few times. The rearrangement joins TRBV21-1 to TRBJ2-1; the D call of TRBD2 is as the table states it, not checked on the DNA. TRBV21-1 counts as a pseudogene. The CDR3 loop spans 11 amino acids. This CDR3 is CASSKGRGQFF. CDR3 in DNA: TGTGCCAGCAGCAAAGGGCGGGGTCAGTTCTTC.

The chain links TRBV5-8 to TRBJ2-3; TRBD2 matches at 9 bases. Germline lookup yields CDR1 SGHTS and CDR2 YDEGEE. Trimming removed 6 bases from V and 4 bases from J; junction bases left unmatched: 9. There are 15 residues in the CDR3. The CDR3 DNA sequence: TGTGCCAGCACCCCCTCGGCGGGGGGGTCAGATACGCAGTATTTT. Residues: CASTPSAGGSDTQYF. The whole variable domain, filled in from reference TRBV5-8 and TRBJ2-3, reads EAGVTQSPTHLIKTRGQQATLRCSPISGHTSVYWYQQALGLGLQFLLWYDEGEERNRGNFPPRFSGRQFPNYSSELNVNALELEDSALYLCASTPSAGGSDTQYFGPGTRLTVL.

This clone was found a few times. The rearrangement joins TRBV6-6 to TRBJ1-2; D perhaps matches TRBD1 (6 bases). Between the trimmed V and J ends, which lost 6 bases and 8 bases, there was a span of 25 bases. The CDR3 has 16 amino acids. Germline V CDR1 and CDR2: MNHNY, SVGAGI (reference sequence). The chain's CDR3 is CASSSAVGASRGGYTF. In DNA, the CDR3 is TGTGCCAGCAGCTCTGCTGTGGGGGCCTCCCGTGGGGGCTACACCTTC.

The V and J genes are TRBV29-1 and TRBJ1-2; D is unclear. Trimming took 4 bases from V and 8 from J, leaving 11 bases between them. This CDR3 comprises 11 residues. The germline V gene has CDR1 SQVTM and CDR2 ANQGSEA. CDR3 DNA sequence: TGCAGCGTTGTTTCGGGTGGAGGCTACACCTTC. The encoded protein is CSVVSGGGYTF.

The J gene is TRBJ2-1, the V gene TRBV27; a possible D gene is TRBD1 (6 bases). Germline CDR1 MNHEY, CDR2 SMNVEV (reference sequence). This CDR3 contains 18 residues. The V end was cut by 2 bases, the J end by 0 bases, with 17 bases between. The CDR3 is CASSLASTGLSSYNEQFF. The CDR3 coding sequence is TGTGCCAGCAGTTTAGCCTCGACAGGCCTTAGCTCCTACAATGAGCAGTTCTTC.

The V and J genes are TRBV6-5 and TRBJ1-5, with 9 bases identical to TRBD1. J lost 5 bases, V lost 8 bases, and 4 bases had no gene match. Germline CDR1 MNHEY, CDR2 SVGAGI. The CDR3 loop spans 13 amino acids. CDR3: CASRRTGDQPQHF. CDR3 bases: TGTGCCAGCCGGAGGACAGGGGATCAGCCCCAGCATTTT.

J is TRBJ2-7 and V is TRBV7-9; D is uncertain. Germline CDR1 SEHNR, CDR2 FQNEAQ (reference sequence). The CDR3 sequence is 12 residues long. V shed 4 bases and J shed 5 bases, with 9 bases lying between them. The CDR3: CASSYDRDEQYF. The CDR3 DNA sequence: TGTGCCAGCAGCTACGATCGGGACGAGCAGTACTTC.

The J gene is TRBJ1-1, the V gene TRBV28, with a possible D match to TRBD1 (5 bases). The germline CDR1 and CDR2 sequences are MDHEN and SYDVKM. CDR3 length: 14 amino acids. Trimming stripped 0 bases from V and 4 bases from J, with 9 bases between. The CDR3: CASSLWGPSTEAFF. The CDR3 DNA sequence: TGTGCCAGCAGTTTATGGGGGCCCAGCACTGAAGCTTTCTTT. Full variable domain (remainder filled in from reference TRBV28 and TRBJ1-1): DVKVTQSSRYLVKRTGEKVFLECVQDMDHENMFWYRQDPGLGLRLIYFSYDVKMKEKGDIPEGYSVSREKKERFSLILESASTNQTSMYLCASSLWGPSTEAFFGQGTRLTVV.